The 21 T cell receptor beta chains below come from one sample, sequenced in a study of T-cell memory formation after mild COVID-19. MiXCR, run by TCRdb on the 5' RACE reads, gives a single entry per CDR3 protein. The sample holds approximately 500,000 distinct CDR3 sequences; around a quarter are singletons and the top ten take approximately 12%. Sequences were obtained from PBMCs or a T cell subset sorted from them (not recorded which). The receptors stem from an adult woman who had mild COVID-19 (a few samples of this study predate the infection). Cell type and time point are not known.

The chain combines TRBV5-1 with TRBJ1-1, with D perhaps matching TRBD1 (5 bases). Trimming took off 0 bases at V and 8 bases at J, with 14 bases between the two ends. Germline CDR1 SGHRS, CDR2 YFSETQ. The CDR3 covers 14 residues. CDR3 in DNA: TGCGCCAGCAGCTTGGAGTTTTCGGGGGAGGAAGCTTTCTTT. As protein: CASSLEFSGEEAFF.

The chain carries TRBV24-1 and TRBJ2-7; D may be TRBD1 (5 bases). This CDR3 contains 14 residues. Deletions cut 3 bases from V and 1 base from J, with 9 bases between. CDR1 and CDR2 (germline): KGHDR, SFDVKD. The CDR3 coding sequence is TGTGCCACCAGTGATCGCCGACAGTCCTACGAGCAGTACTTC. Translation: CATSDRRQSYEQYF.

The chain recombines TRBV24-1 with TRBJ2-3; weak D call: TRBD2 (5 bases). In germline, CDR1 is KGHDR, CDR2 SFDVKD. The CDR3 has 16 amino acids. V lost 2 bases and J 5 bases, leaving 16 bases between the germline ends. The CDR3 DNA follows: TGTGCCACCAGTGATTCCCGAGGAGGCCGAGTAGATACGCAGTATTTT. Its protein product is CATSDSRGGRVDTQYF.

This clonotype was picked up many times. The V and J genes are TRBV29-1 and TRBJ2-5; the match to TRBD1 covers 8 bases. Looked up from germline, CDR1 is SQVTM and CDR2 is ANQGSEA. The CDR3 spans 16 residues. J lost 5 bases, V lost 0 bases, and 11 bases had no gene match. CDR3 DNA sequence: TGCAGCGTTGAAGATGGGACTGGACAGGGTGGCGAGACCCAGTACTTC. Residues: CSVEDGTGQGGETQYF.

The gene calls are TRBV7-2 and TRBJ2-7, with D perhaps TRBD1 (5 bases). CDR3 length: 14 residues. The V end lost 1 base, the J end lost 5 bases, and 12 bases lay between the germline ends. Per the germline V gene, CDR1 is SGHTA and CDR2 is FQGNSA. Here the CDR3 DNA reads TGTGCCAGCAGCTTAGGGGGCGCTGTGAACGAGCAGTACTTC. Translating it yields CASSLGGAVNEQYF.

The J gene is TRBJ2-7, the V gene TRBV18; D gene ambiguous. The CDR3 is 13 amino acids. Germline V gene lookup returns CDR1 KGHSH and CDR2 LQKENI. Trimming left V 6 bases short and J 7 bases short, with 16 bases between. For the CDR3, the DNA is TGTGCCAGCTCGCCTTGGGCCCAGGTAGAGCAGTACTTC. It is translated as CASSPWAQVEQYF. Drawing the rest from reference TRBV18 and TRBJ2-7, the complete variable domain is NAGVMQNPRHLVRRRGQEARLRCSPMKGHSHVYWYRQLPEEGLKFMVYLQKENIIDESGMPKERFSAEFPKEGPSILRIQQVVRGDSAAYFCASSPWAQVEQYFGPGTRLTVT.

This clonotype was detected only a few times. This chain uses TRBV5-1 with TRBJ2-1; D remains ambiguous. V was pared by 2 bases and J by 7 bases, with 13 bases between. The germline V gene has CDR1 SGHRS and CDR2 YFSETQ. The length of the CDR3 is 14 residues. In DNA, the CDR3 is TGCGCCAGCAGCTTCAACCTAGTGGGTAATGAGCAGTTCTTC. It translates to CASSFNLVGNEQFF.

This rearrangement joins TRBV7-2 to TRBJ2-7; D may be TRBD2 (6 bases). CDR1 is SGHTA, CDR2 FQGNSA, per germline. The V end was cut by 5 bases, the J end by 4 bases, with 21 bases between. The CDR3 is made up of 16 amino acids. The CDR3, as DNA: TGTGCCAGCAGCCCCTTCGCGGGGCGGGGAAATTACGAGCAGTACTTC. Amino acids: CASSPFAGRGNYEQYF.

This clonotype was counted a few times. The chain uses TRBV7-9 and TRBJ1-1, with TRBD1 identical over 8 bases. This CDR3 contains 17 residues. V was clipped by 2 bases and J by 2 bases; unmatched bases: 10. Germline lookup yields CDR1 SEHNR and CDR2 FQNEAQ (reference sequence). The chain's CDR3 is CASSLTGTGLKNTEAFF. In DNA form, the CDR3 reads TGTGCCAGCAGCTTAACCGGGACAGGACTAAAAAACACTGAAGCTTTCTTT. The full variable domain, its missing parts supplied by reference TRBV7-9 and TRBJ1-1, is DTGVSQNPRHKITKRGQNVTFRCDPISEHNRLYWYRQTLGQGPEFLTYFQNEAQLEKSRLLSDRFSAERPKGSFSTLEIQRTEQGDSAMYLCASSLTGTGLKNTEAFFGQGTRLTVV.

This rearrangement joins TRBV30 to TRBJ2-1; D not resolved. The V gene's germline CDR1 is GTSNPN and CDR2 SVGIG (reference sequence). The CDR3 extends over 14 amino acids. V lost 2 bases to trimming and J lost 6 bases, with 14 bases between them. DNA of the CDR3: TGTGCCTGGAGTCGCTTGTCCTCTTTCAATGAGCAGTTCTTC. Amino acid sequence: CAWSRLSSFNEQFF.

This clonotype was seen a handful of times. V is TRBV5-1 and J is TRBJ2-2; 7 nucleotides align to TRBD2. From germline, CDR1 is SGHRS and CDR2 YFSETQ. CDR3 length: 15 amino acids. V dropped 0 bases and J dropped 4; count of bases not matched to a gene: 3. The CDR3 region has the DNA TGCGCCAGCAGCTTGGTGGCTAGCGGCACCGGGGAGCTGTTTTTT. This codes for CASSLVASGTGELFF.

This clonotype was observed a few times. The chain uses TRBV9 and TRBJ1-1; the D gene is possibly TRBD1 (5 bases). V was clipped by 3 bases and J by 7 bases, with 10 bases between them. CDR1 and CDR2 from the germline V gene are SGDLS and YYNGEE. The CDR3 sequence is 12 residues long. The CDR3 region has the DNA TGTGCCAGCAGCGGACAGCGACATGAAGCTTTCTTT. Amino acids: CASSGQRHEAFF. Complete variable domain (other parts from reference TRBV9 and TRBJ1-1): DSGVTQTPKHLITATGQRVTLRCSPRSGDLSVYWYQQSLDQGLQFLIQYYNGEERAKGNILERFSAQQFPDLHSELNLSSLELGDSALYFCASSGQRHEAFFGQGTRLTVV.

A note on this clonotype: A read error may produce the germline difference seen at one junction end. CDR3 sequence (DNA): TGCGTACAGGGTTGTTCGGATCAGCCCCAGCATTTT. As protein: CVQGCSDQPQHF. The chain recombines TRBV12-3 or TRBV12-4 with TRBJ1-5; tentatively, D is TRBD1 (6 bases). The CDR3 extends over 12 amino acids.

This clonotype came up a few times. The CDR3 DNA reads TGCAGTGCTAGAGATCGGGGTAGCGCCGGCACAGATACGCAGTATTTT. Its protein product is CSARDRGSAGTDTQYF. The chain employs TRBV20-1 and TRBJ2-3; weak D call: TRBD2 (5 bases). CDR1 is DFQATT, CDR2 SNEGSKA, per germline (reference sequence). V was trimmed by 0 bases and J by 1 base, leaving 14 bases between them. The CDR3 runs 16 residues.

The J gene is TRBJ2-7, the V gene TRBV18, with 11 bases matching TRBD2. Germline V gene data show CDR1 as KGHSH and CDR2 as LQKENI. This CDR3 is built from 15 residues. The J segment lost 3 bases and the V segment lost 4 bases, leaving 5 bases of the junction unmatched. Written as DNA, the CDR3 is TGTGCCAGCTCACACCGGGGACTAGCGGTCTACGAGCAGTACTTC. It translates to CASSHRGLAVYEQYF.

This clonotype was observed a handful of times. A read error may be the cause here, since a much bigger clone is one base away. The chain joins TRBV12-3 or TRBV12-4 to TRBJ2-5; D not resolved. The CDR3 spans 10 residues. V was trimmed by 8 bases and J by 2 bases, leaving 3 bases between them. CDR3: CASGQETQYF. For the CDR3, the DNA is TGTGCCAGCGGTCAAGAGACCCAGTACTTC.

This clonotype was counted only a few times. The chain recombines TRBV20-1 with TRBJ2-1; the D is unclear. Trimming took off 5 bases at V and 9 bases at J, with 14 bases between the two ends. This CDR3 is built from 12 residues. Per germline, CDR1 DFQATT and CDR2 SNEGSKA (reference sequence). The CDR3 DNA is TGCAGTGCTGGTTCTTTTGTCAGTGAGCAGTTCTTC. The encoded protein is CSAGSFVSEQFF.

The chain uses TRBV12-3 or TRBV12-4 and TRBJ2-3, with 10 bases fitting TRBD1. With 7 bases clipped from V and 4 bases from J, the junction kept 8 bases outside the gene matches. This CDR3 has 15 amino acids. CDR3 bases: TGTGCCAGCACTTTGGGACAGGGGAGATCAGATACGCAGTATTTT. It codes for CASTLGQGRSDTQYF.

The chain joins TRBV30 to TRBJ2-7, with a weak D call TRBD1 (6 bases). CDR3 length: 13 amino acids. Germline V gene sequence: CDR1 GTSNPN, CDR2 SVGIG (reference sequence). The V and J ends lost 4 bases and 3 bases respectively, with 13 bases between them. The CDR3 sequence is CAWNSQGHYEQYF. CDR3 DNA sequence: TGTGCCTGGAATAGTCAGGGGCACTACGAGCAGTACTTC.

The chain combines TRBV20-1 with TRBJ1-2; 8 nucleotides agree with TRBD1. The CDR3 contains 15 residues. V trimming: 2 bases; J trimming: 4 bases; junction bases outside the gene matches: 9. Germline CDR1 and CDR2: DFQATT and SNEGSKA (reference sequence). The CDR3 region is CSARRRQGSTYGYTF. The DNA for the CDR3 is TGCAGTGCTAGACGTCGACAGGGGAGTACCTATGGCTACACCTTC.

The chain combines TRBV5-1 with TRBJ2-3, with D tentatively TRBD2 (6 bases). The CDR3 has 17 residues. Trimming shortened V by 2 bases and J by 1 base, and 17 bases separated the two germline ends. Germline lookup yields CDR1 SGHRS and CDR2 YFSETQ. CDR3 protein: CASSFSGTVVRTDTQYF. CDR3 DNA sequence: TGCGCCAGCAGCTTCTCCGGGACTGTTGTCCGCACAGATACGCAGTATTTT.